This entry lists 9 T cell receptor beta chains sequenced from one sample in a study of T cell clones after liver transplantation. The assay was immunoSEQ multiplex PCR, and TCRdb's table has in-frame clones only and misses some. The data show 65,000 to 85,000 clones, approximately 80% seen once. The sample consisted of CD4+ T cells from blood, taken roughly 50 months after liver transplant. The receptors were sampled from a human patient who received a liver transplant. The graft donor may be the source of some T cells.

This CDR3 is CAISELGTDSNQPQHF. CDR3 DNA sequence: TGTGCCATCAGTGAGTTGGGGACAGATAGCAATCAGCCCCAGCATTTT. The chain is built from TRBV10-3 and TRBJ1-5, with 7 positions matching TRBD1. V gave up 1 base and J gave up 0 bases; unmatched junction bases: 3. Germline CDR1 ENHRY, CDR2 SYGVKD. The CDR3 spans 16 residues.

The rearrangement joins TRBV7-3 to TRBJ2-3; D is unclear. The V end was cut by 5 bases, the J end by 0 bases, with 9 bases between. The length of the CDR3 is 14 residues. Germline assignment: CDR1 SGHTA and CDR2 FQGTGA. The CDR3 coding sequence is TGTGCCAGCAGCCCGGGTCTAAGCACAGATACGCAGTATTTT. It codes for CASSPGLSTDTQYF. The whole variable domain, remainder taken from reference TRBV7-3 and TRBJ2-3, is GAGVSQTPSNKVTEKGKYVELRCDPISGHTALYWYRQSLGQGPEFLIYFQGTGAADDSGLPNDRFFAVRPEGSVSTLKIQRTERGDSAVYLCASSPGLSTDTQYFGPGTRLTVL.

V usage is TRBV27 and J usage is TRBJ2-5, with D unclear. V lost 1 base to trimming and J lost 0 bases, with 18 bases between them. The CDR3 totals 18 residues. Germline CDR1 is MNHEY and CDR2 is SMNVEV (reference sequence). CDR3 sequence: CASSLFRARSRYQETQYF. The CDR3 nucleotides read TGTGCCAGCAGTTTATTCCGGGCTAGGTCCCGTTACCAAGAGACCCAGTACTTC.

The chain has TRBV5-1 and TRBJ2-1; 7 bases map to TRBD1. J gave up 0 bases and V 0 bases, and 6 bases lay outside the gene matches. This CDR3 spans 17 amino acids. Germline loops: CDR1 SGHRS, CDR2 YFSETQ. CDR3 loop: CASSLDDRADSYNEQFF. In nucleotides, the CDR3 is TGCGCCAGCAGCTTGGACGACAGGGCCGACTCCTACAATGAGCAGTTCTTC.

This sequence joins TRBV29-1 and TRBJ2-1, with 15 nucleotides matching TRBD2. Germline V gene data show CDR1 as SQVTM and CDR2 as ANQGSEA. The length of the CDR3 is 19 residues. Trimming removed 1 base from V and 2 bases from J; junction bases left unmatched: 9. CDR3 coding DNA: TGCAGCGTTGAAGTCGGGACTAGCGGGAGGAAGGGTGCCTACAATGAGCAGTTCTTC. It is translated as CSVEVGTSGRKGAYNEQFF.

The rearrangement uses TRBV11-2 and TRBJ2-3; 9 bases match TRBD2. This CDR3 has 17 amino acids. After removal of 1 base from V and 5 bases from J, the junction contained 10 bases not matched to a gene. Per the germline V gene, CDR1 is SGHAT and CDR2 is FQNNGV. The CDR3 nucleotides read TGTGCCAGCAGCTTAGGAGGGGCGGGAGGGCCGCGAGATACGCAGTATTTT. Its translation: CASSLGGAGGPRDTQYF.

The chain uses TRBV5-4 and TRBJ2-3; D possibly corresponds to TRBD1 (5 bases). The germline V gene encodes CDR1 SGHNT and CDR2 YYREEE (reference sequence). V gave up 2 bases and J gave up 2 bases, with 15 bases separating them. The CDR3 loop spans 16 amino acids. The CDR3 DNA follows: TGTGCCAGCAGCTTCACACAGGTGCCAGCCACAGATACGCAGTATTTT. It translates to CASSFTQVPATDTQYF.

The J gene is TRBJ2-1, the V gene TRBV30; 11 nucleotides align to TRBD2. This CDR3 comprises 16 residues. Germline V lookup: CDR1 GTSNPN, CDR2 SVGIG (reference sequence). V lost 1 base to trimming and J lost 12 bases; unmatched junction nucleotides: 14. The CDR3 here is CAWSETSGRWGVGQFF. The DNA for the CDR3 is TGTGCCTGGAGTGAAACTAGCGGGAGATGGGGGGTGGGGCAGTTCTTC. The variable domain in full, with the rest retrieved from reference TRBV30 and TRBJ2-1, is SQTIHQWPATLVQPVGSPLSLECTVEGTSNPNLYWYRQAAGRGLQLLFYSVGIGQISSEVPQNLSASRPQDRQFILSSKKLLLSDSGFYLCAWSETSGRWGVGQFFGPGTRLTVL.

This clone was observed a few times. This rearrangement joins TRBV18 to TRBJ2-7, with D perhaps matching TRBD1 or TRBD2 (6 bases each). Germline V CDR1 and CDR2: KGHSH, LQKENI. V lost 3 bases and J lost 3, with 9 bases in between. This CDR3 comprises 13 residues. This CDR3 reads CASSPRDIYEQYF. CDR3 DNA: TGTGCCAGCTCACCGCGGGACATCTACGAGCAGTACTTC.